The 25 T cell receptor beta chains below all came from one sample that was sequenced in a study of beta chain features in type 1 diabetes. Study conclusions and caveats: Moderate but significant shortening of TCRB CDR3s was recorded in all four CD4+ subsets from Type 1 diabetes patients.

All of the isolated RNA was reverse transcribed, so expressed TCRB transcripts were sequenced. Sequencing was performed with immunoSEQ multiplex PCR; in TCRdb, only in-frame clones are kept and a portion is missing. The data hold 330,000 or so clones, with roughly 12% observed a single time. These receptors lack a known antigen. Material for sequencing was naive CD4+ T cells from blood. These receptors came from a woman aged 18-29 years with type 1 diabetes.

This clone was observed a few times. The rearrangement joins TRBV19 to TRBJ1-5; a weak D match, TRBD1 (6 bases). V was trimmed by 1 base and J by 8 bases, leaving 18 bases between them. Germline V gene data show CDR1 as LNHDA and CDR2 as SQIVND (reference sequence). This CDR3 is built from 16 residues. The CDR3 nucleotides read TGTGCCAGTAGTATAGTGGGGGGGGCTGAAGGGAAGCCCCAGCATTTT. Its translation: CASSIVGGAEGKPQHF.

The sample holds a few counts of this clone. The chain employs TRBV7-2 and TRBJ2-7, with TRBD1 identical over 9 bases. Germline loops: CDR1 SGHTA, CDR2 FQGNSA. V shed 5 bases and J 2 bases; nucleotides not matched to a gene: 7. The CDR3 is made up of 15 amino acids. CDR3 residues: CASSQVGQGTYEQYF. The CDR3 DNA is TGTGCCAGCAGCCAAGTGGGACAGGGAACCTACGAGCAGTACTTC. Full variable domain (missing parts from reference TRBV7-2 and TRBJ2-7): GAGVSQSPSNKVTEKGKDVELRCDPISGHTALYWYRQSLGQGLEFLIYFQGNSAPDKSGLPSDRFSAERTGGSVSTLTIQRTQQEDSAVYLCASSQVGQGTYEQYFGPGTRLTVT.

The chain carries TRBV5-4 and TRBJ1-1; 8 positions match TRBD1. The CDR3 spans 18 residues. Germline V gene data show CDR1 as SGHNT and CDR2 as YYREEE (reference sequence). Germline trimming cut 0 bases from V and 3 bases from J; bases unmatched to any gene: 13. The CDR3 nucleotides read TGTGCCAGCAGCTTGGGAGTAAGGTCAGGGGGCCGGGACACTGAAGCTTTCTTT. Translation: CASSLGVRSGGRDTEAFF.

V gene TRBV5-4 combines with J gene TRBJ2-2, with TRBD2 matching over 7 bases. V shed 4 bases and J 5 bases; nucleotides not matched to a gene: 8. Germline CDR1 and CDR2: SGHNT and YYREEE (reference sequence). This CDR3 comprises 15 residues. The CDR3 here is CASSLGGFVTGELFF. For the CDR3, the DNA is TGTGCCAGCAGCCTCGGGGGGTTTGTTACCGGGGAGCTGTTTTTT.

This clone was counted between two and nine times. CDR3 protein: CASSVVGGAGWQFF. The CDR3 DNA follows: TGTGCCAGCAGTGTTGTCGGGGGGGCGGGATGGCAGTTCTTC. The chain recombines TRBV6-1 with TRBJ2-1; 8 bases agree with TRBD2. Germline V gene data show CDR1 as MNHNS and CDR2 as SASEGT. V dropped 4 bases and J dropped 12; count of bases not matched to a gene: 11. The CDR3 totals 14 residues.

This clone was recorded a few times. The CDR3 sequence: CASSLGTSGLGEQYF. In DNA, the CDR3 is TGTGCCAGCAGTTTAGGGACTAGCGGGCTGGGCGAGCAGTACTTC. The V gene is TRBV28, the J gene TRBJ2-7; 12 bases are shared with TRBD2. CDR3 size: 15 residues. V shed 2 bases and J 6 bases; nucleotides not matched to a gene: 5. CDR1 is MDHEN and CDR2 is SYDVKM in the germline V gene.

This clone showed up just a few times. The CDR3, as DNA: TGTGCCACTTGGGACACTAATTCACCCCTCCACTTT. Protein sequence: CATWDTNSPLHF. This chain connects TRBV6-5 to TRBJ1-6, with a possible D match to TRBD1 (6 bases). The germline CDR1 and CDR2 sequences are MNHEY and SVGAGI. V lost 10 bases, J lost 6 bases, and 10 bases lay in between. The CDR3 covers 12 residues.

The J gene is TRBJ2-7, the V gene TRBV6-5, with 7 bases matching TRBD2. The length of the CDR3 is 11 residues. V was clipped by 10 bases and J by 9 bases; unmatched bases: 9. Germline V gene data show CDR1 as MNHEY and CDR2 as SVGAGI. The CDR3 DNA reads TGTGCCACAGGGACTATTCGTCCGCAGTACTTC. Translated: CATGTIRPQYF.

The chain joins TRBV5-1 to TRBJ2-7; a possible D gene is TRBD1 (6 bases). Germline CDR1 is SGHRS and CDR2 is YFSETQ. Trimming left V 4 bases short and J 3 bases short, with 11 bases between. The CDR3 length is 13 residues. CDR3 sequence (DNA): TGCGCCAGCAGCACAGGGACGGACTACGAGCAGTACTTC. This sequence encodes CASSTGTDYEQYF.

The CDR3 coding sequence is TGTGCCAGCACCCTACTGGCGGGGGCGCTTCCAGCTTTCTTT. This sequence encodes CASTLLAGALPAFF. V is TRBV7-9 and J is TRBJ1-1; TRBD1 might be the D (6 bases). The CDR3 extends over 14 amino acids. With 7 bases removed from V and 10 bases from J, the gap between germline ends came to 22 bases. Per the germline V gene, CDR1 is SEHNR and CDR2 is FQNEAQ (reference sequence). Filled out from reference TRBV7-9 and TRBJ1-1, the complete variable domain reads DTGVSQNPRHKITKRGQNVTFRCDPISEHNRLYWYRQTLGQGPEFLTYFQNEAQLEKSRLLSDRFSAERPKGSFSTLEIQRTEQGDSAMYLCASTLLAGALPAFFGQGTRLTVV.

The chain uses TRBV4-2 and TRBJ2-3; D may be TRBD2 (5 bases). Trimming pared 3 bases from V and 5 bases from J, leaving 24 bases between. CDR1 and CDR2 from the germline V gene are LGHNA and YNFKEQ. The CDR3 covers 18 residues. The CDR3 DNA reads TGTGCCAGCAGCCACCCCATCGGGCTAGCCGCCACGGAAGATACGCAGTATTTT. Translated: CASSHPIGLAATEDTQYF.

The chain joins TRBV6-5 to TRBJ1-5; D is uncertain. The CDR3 loop spans 15 amino acids. Germline V CDR1 and CDR2: MNHEY, SVGAGI. Trimming removed 0 bases from V and 0 bases from J, with 6 bases in between. CDR3 DNA: TGTGCCAGCAGTTACTCGAGTAGTAGCAATCAGCCCCAGCATTTT. Translation: CASSYSSSSNQPQHF.

This clone was recorded a few times. This chain uses TRBV30 with TRBJ1-4; D gene uncertain. The CDR3 length is 13 residues. V was pared by 2 bases and J by 8 bases, with 12 bases between. Germline CDR1 GTSNPN, CDR2 SVGIG (reference sequence). The CDR3 protein is CAWSTGGEEKLFF. The CDR3 coding sequence is TGTGCCTGGAGTACCGGAGGCGAGGAAAAACTGTTTTTT.

This clone has a handful of counts. J is TRBJ2-7 and V is TRBV30; D is uncertain. The germline CDR1 and CDR2 sequences are GTSNPN and SVGIG (reference sequence). This CDR3 region has 13 residues. V shed 1 base and J shed 3 bases, with 10 bases lying between them. Here the CDR3 reads CAWSGAGHYEQYF. Written as DNA, the CDR3 is TGTGCCTGGAGTGGGGCAGGCCACTACGAGCAGTACTTC. Full variable domain (outside the CDR3, taken from reference TRBV30 and TRBJ2-7): SQTIHQWPATLVQPVGSPLSLECTVEGTSNPNLYWYRQAAGRGLQLLFYSVGIGQISSEVPQNLSASRPQDRQFILSSKKLLLSDSGFYLCAWSGAGHYEQYFGPGTRLTVT.

The chain uses TRBV28 and TRBJ2-7; 7 nucleotides align to TRBD1. The CDR3 has 14 amino acids. CDR1 and CDR2 from the germline V gene are MDHEN and SYDVKM. Trimming removed 10 bases from V and 0 bases from J; junction bases left unmatched: 9. CDR3 sequence: CATNPGGISYEQYF. The CDR3 DNA reads as TGTGCCACCAACCCAGGGGGAATCTCCTACGAGCAGTACTTC. Variable domain in full (rest from reference TRBV28 and TRBJ2-7): DVKVTQSSRYLVKRTGEKVFLECVQDMDHENMFWYRQDPGLGLRLIYFSYDVKMKEKGDIPEGYSVSREKKERFSLILESASTNQTSMYLCATNPGGISYEQYFGPGTRLTVT.

The chain has TRBV6-5 and TRBJ1-2; no clear D gene. Germline V gives CDR1 MNHEY, CDR2 SVGAGI. The CDR3 is 12 amino acids. The V end was cut by 6 bases, the J end by 7 bases, with 12 bases between. The CDR3 DNA follows: TGTGCCAGCAGCTTTGGACTGCGTGGCTACACCTTC. This sequence encodes CASSFGLRGYTF.

This clone came up a few times. V is TRBV5-4 and J is TRBJ2-1, with TRBD2 identical over 7 bases. The junction had 5 bases not matched to a gene; V was cut back by 4 bases and J by 7 bases. Germline lookup yields CDR1 SGHNT and CDR2 YYREEE (reference sequence). The CDR3 loop spans 13 amino acids. The CDR3 spells CASSPWEGNEQFF. CDR3 nucleotide sequence: TGTGCCAGCAGCCCCTGGGAGGGGAATGAGCAGTTCTTC.

The J gene is TRBJ1-6, the V gene TRBV7-9; D possibly corresponds to TRBD1 (6 bases). CDR1 SEHNR and CDR2 FQNEAQ come from the germline V gene (reference sequence). The CDR3 length is 13 residues. The germline V and J ends were trimmed by 3 bases and 7 bases, with 7 bases remaining between them. The CDR3 sequence: CASSFQGNSPLHF. CDR3 coding DNA: TGTGCCAGCAGCTTTCAGGGGAATTCACCCCTCCACTTT.

The chain joins TRBV4-3 to TRBJ1-1; D is undetermined. V lost 0 bases, J lost 1 base, and 6 bases lay in between. In germline, CDR1 is LGHNA, CDR2 YSLEER. This CDR3 is 14 amino acids long. The CDR3 DNA reads TGCGCCAGCAGCCAAGAACAACCGAACACTGAAGCTTTCTTT. Encoded protein: CASSQEQPNTEAFF.

V and J are TRBV19 and TRBJ2-1; 9 bases are a match to TRBD2. Germline CDR1 reads LNHDA; CDR2 reads SQIVND (reference sequence). The CDR3 runs 12 residues. Trimming cost V 10 bases and J 10 bases; bases outside gene matches: 8. CDR3 amino acids: CATRRGGTEQFF. CDR3 coding DNA: TGTGCCACCCGGCGGGGGGGTACCGAGCAGTTCTTC.

This clone was recorded once. This chain uses TRBV2 with TRBJ2-5; a possible D gene is TRBD1 (6 bases). The CDR3 is 13 residues long. V dropped 11 bases and J dropped 1 base, with 14 bases sitting between them. The germline gives CDR1 SNHLY, CDR2 FYNNEI. The CDR3 here is CAARGQPQETQYF. The CDR3 DNA follows: TGTGCCGCCAGGGGACAACCCCAAGAGACCCAGTACTTC.

The chain recombines TRBV5-6 with TRBJ2-1; tentatively, D is TRBD2 (6 bases). Per the germline V gene, CDR1 is SGHDT and CDR2 is YYEEEE. Deletions cut 0 bases from V and 7 bases from J, with 11 bases between. The length of the CDR3 is 14 residues. CDR3 in DNA: TGTGCCAGCAGCTTGGCGGGAGCCCGTAATGAGCAGTTCTTC. Translation: CASSLAGARNEQFF.

In its sample, this clone was seen a few times. The chain couples TRBV11-3 to TRBJ1-1; D is possibly TRBD1 (6 bases). Germline CDR1 and CDR2: SGHNT and YENEEA. With 5 bases removed from V and 0 bases from J, the gap between germline ends came to 10 bases. The CDR3 runs 14 residues. DNA for the CDR3: TGTGCCAGCAGCCTACAGGGAATGAACACTGAAGCTTTCTTT. It yields the protein CASSLQGMNTEAFF.

This chain connects TRBV29-1 to TRBJ2-5; D remains ambiguous. Near its end, the DNA agrees better with TRBJ2-7, so the J call may be wrong. The CDR3 spans 13 residues. From germline, CDR1 is SQVTM and CDR2 ANQGSEA. CDR3 loop: CSVAKESYYEQYF. The CDR3 DNA is TGCAGCGTCGCAAAGGAGTCATACTACGAGCAGTACTTC.

A few counts support this clone. V and J are TRBV9 and TRBJ2-1; 7 bases fit TRBD1. The CDR3 length is 12 residues. V lost 3 bases, J lost 15 bases, and 9 bases stayed unmatched. The germline V gene encodes CDR1 SGDLS and CDR2 YYNGEE. CDR3 sequence: CASSGSGTALFF. CDR3 DNA sequence: TGTGCCAGCAGCGGATCCGGGACAGCGCTGTTCTTC. The variable domain in full, completed from reference TRBV9 and TRBJ2-1, reads DSGVTQTPKHLITATGQRVTLRCSPRSGDLSVYWYQQSLDQGLQFLIQYYNGEERAKGNILERFSAQQFPDLHSELNLSSLELGDSALYFCASSGSGTALFFGPGTRLTVL.